The text below deals with one TCR beta chain. Its specificity is unknown. Documented time point: newly diagnosed GD, antithyroid drugs for less than 3 months. With RNA extracted from PBMCs as input, the TCR library was made. These data come from a study of regulatory T cells in long-lasting Graves disease. Study-level results: Persistent Graves' patients showed less TCR diversity than newly diagnosed ones. Persistent cases favored TRBV28, TRBJ1-2 and TRBJ2-5.

Germline-derived CDR1 and CDR2 are ENHRY and SYGVKD. CDR3 length equals 18 residues. Losses at the gene ends were 4 bases for V and 2 bases for J; bases not matched to a gene: 10. CDR3-region Arm-PCR and iRepertoire HTBI primers produced the TCR beta libraries. TCRdb fed the multiplex PCR reads into MiXCR, producing one record per CDR3 protein. This repertoire shows approximately 400,000 distinct CDR3 sequences, 10% to 15% found once; its top ten account for approximately 17%. This sample was also put to use in a study of T cells in Graves' hyperthyroidism and ophthalmopathy.

The sequence was obtained from a woman under 30 with Graves disease. J is TRBJ2-5 and V is TRBV10-3, with 13 bases aligning to TRBD2. This sample comprised peripheral blood mononuclear cells (PBMCs), obtained at new diagnosis, from a patient treated with antithyroid drugs. CDR3: CAISGGGLAGTLQETQYF. The DNA of the CDR3 is TGTGCCATCAGTGGAGGGGGACTAGCGGGGACACTACAAGAGACCCAGTACTTC.